The clone carrying this TCR beta chain was counted only a few times. Germline-derived CDR1 and CDR2 are MNHEY and SVGAGI. V lost 0 bases and J lost 2, with 11 bases in between. CDR3 length equals 15 residues. Patients were excluded for uncontrolled infection, other autoimmune disease, pregnancy or lactation. Diagnosing involved the use of clinical symptoms, serum thyroxine and TRAb, thyroid ultrasound and orbital computed tomography. This entry is derived from a study of T cells in Graves' hyperthyroidism and ophthalmopathy. Amplified TCR beta CDR3 regions derived from RNA transcripts. The HTBI primer set served for first-round RT-PCR of the TCR CDR3. TCRdb analysed the multiplex PCR reads with MiXCR anew, one entry per CDR3 protein. In the table there are some 510,000 distinct CDR3 sequences, around 45% of which are singletons.

This rearrangement joins TRBV6-5 to TRBJ2-7; tentative D call: TRBD2 (5 bases). The sequence came from a woman under 30 with Graves' hyperthyroidism. Sequencing used peripheral blood or thyroid tissue (not recorded which). This chain's CDR3 is CASSYSITGTYEQYF. CDR3 bases: TGTGCCAGCAGTTACTCGATAACGGGGACCTACGAGCAGTACTTC.